Below, 20 T cell receptor beta chains from the same sample are listed, as sequenced in a study of Ad26.COV2.S vaccination and SARS-CoV-2 variants. The treatment: about 20 received Ad26.COV2.S at low or high dose, single or two shots; about 5 received placebo; per-sample allocation not given. Sampling took place 63 days after the first vaccine or placebo injection. Data came from immunoSEQ multiplex PCR; TCRdb stores just in-frame clones and leaves some out. The table shows around 450,000 clones, with 88% occurring only once. The sample consisted of peripheral blood, taken in a trial of Ad26.COV2.S vaccine versus placebo. The receptors shown here come from a person between 18 and 65 years old who received the Ad26.COV2.S COVID-19 vaccine or a placebo.

This clone turned up a few times. V and J are TRBV5-1 and TRBJ2-5, with 9 nucleotides matching TRBD2. CDR1 is SGHRS and CDR2 is YFSETQ in the germline V gene. There are 15 residues in the CDR3. J gave up 5 bases and V 4 bases, and 9 bases lay outside the gene matches. The CDR3 bases are TGCGCCAGCAGCCCCCGGACTAGCGCGGGGGAGACCCAGTACTTC. This gives the protein CASSPRTSAGETQYF. Full variable domain (remainder filled in from reference TRBV5-1 and TRBJ2-5): KAGVTQTPRYLIKTRGQQVTLSCSPISGHRSVSWYQQTPGQGLQFLFEYFSETQRNKGNFPGRFSGRQFSNSRSEMNVSTLELGDSALYLCASSPRTSAGETQYFGPGTRLLVL.

The chain employs TRBV7-9 and TRBJ1-2, with 8 bases that match TRBD1. The length of the CDR3 is 14 residues. Germline lookup yields CDR1 SEHNR and CDR2 FQNEAQ (reference sequence). J lost 5 bases, V lost 2 bases, and 4 bases had no gene match. This CDR3 is CASSLTGGGYGYTF. The DNA for the CDR3 is TGTGCCAGCAGCTTAACAGGGGGAGGATATGGCTACACCTTC. The full variable domain, completed using reference TRBV7-9 and TRBJ1-2, is DTGVSQNPRHKITKRGQNVTFRCDPISEHNRLYWYRQTLGQGPEFLTYFQNEAQLEKSRLLSDRFSAERPKGSFSTLEIQRTEQGDSAMYLCASSLTGGGYGYTFGSGTRLTVV.

The gene calls are TRBV7-2 and TRBJ1-6, with TRBD1 matching 9 bases. The CDR3 loop spans 16 amino acids. The germline V gene encodes CDR1 SGHTA and CDR2 FQGNSA. Trimming at V came to 5 bases and at J to 7 bases, leaving 9 bases not matched to a gene. CDR3 protein: CASSTRKTGGNSPLHF. The CDR3 coding sequence is TGTGCCAGCAGCACCAGAAAGACAGGGGGAAATTCACCCCTCCACTTT.

CDR3 loop: CASSLLAGARYEQYF. The CDR3 DNA sequence: TGCGCCAGCAGCTTACTAGCGGGGGCACGTTACGAGCAGTACTTC. This chain joins TRBV5-1 and TRBJ2-7, with 11 bases fitting TRBD2. The CDR3 runs to 15 residues. J lost 4 bases, V lost 2 bases, and 5 bases had no gene match. Germline V CDR1 and CDR2: SGHRS, YFSETQ.

The chain combines TRBV19 with TRBJ2-4; 8 bases fit TRBD1. V dropped 4 bases and J dropped 8; count of bases not matched to a gene: 13. The CDR3 is 16 residues long. In germline, CDR1 is LNHDA, CDR2 SQIVND (reference sequence). This CDR3 reads CASSTTQGADLDIQYF. The CDR3 DNA sequence: TGTGCCAGTAGTACCACCCAGGGGGCGGATCTTGACATTCAGTACTTC. The full variable domain, in which reference TRBV19 and TRBJ2-4 provide the parts outside the CDR3, is DGGITQSPKYLFRKEGQNVTLSCEQNLNHDAMYWYRQDPGQGLRLIYYSQIVNDFQKGDIAEGYSVSREKKESFPLTVTSAQKNPTAFYLCASSTTQGADLDIQYFGAGTRLSVL.

V usage is TRBV11-3 and J usage is TRBJ2-3; no reliable D call. The CDR3 has 16 residues. V was pared by 1 base and J by 0 bases, with 11 bases between. Germline CDR1 SGHNT, CDR2 YENEEA. The CDR3 spells CASSLAGDGSTDTQYF. The DNA of the CDR3 is TGTGCCAGCAGCTTAGCTGGGGATGGTAGCACAGATACGCAGTATTTT. The whole variable domain, remainder taken from reference TRBV11-3 and TRBJ2-3, is EAGVVQSPRYKIIEKKQPVAFWCNPISGHNTLYWYLQNLGQGPELLIRYENEEAVDDSQLPKDRFSAERLKGVDSTLKIQPAELGDSAVYLCASSLAGDGSTDTQYFGPGTRLTVL.

The gene calls are TRBV20-1 and TRBJ2-3; D is unresolved. CDR1 and CDR2 from the germline V gene are DFQATT and SNEGSKA (reference sequence). The germline V and J ends were trimmed by 3 bases and 6 bases, with 4 bases remaining between them. The CDR3 has 10 amino acids. The CDR3 is CSARWDTQYF. CDR3 sequence (DNA): TGCAGTGCTAGGTGGGATACGCAGTATTTT.

This chain links TRBV30 with TRBJ1-5, with D perhaps TRBD1 (5 bases). V was cut by 2 bases and J by 5 bases, with 16 bases left in between. This CDR3 is 15 amino acids long. Per germline, CDR1 GTSNPN and CDR2 SVGIG (reference sequence). CDR3 coding DNA: TGTGCCTGGAGTAGGGATAGGGTGGGGGATCAGCCCCAGCATTTT. It yields the protein CAWSRDRVGDQPQHF.

The V call is TRBV4-3, the J call TRBJ2-7, with D uncertain. CDR1 is LGHNA and CDR2 is YSLEER in the germline V gene. V was pared by 4 bases and J by 0 bases, with 16 bases between. The length of the CDR3 is 16 residues. The CDR3 bases are TGCGCCAGCAGCCTCGTGGTATCCTTTAGCTCCTACGAGCAGTACTTC. Translated: CASSLVVSFSSYEQYF.

The chain employs TRBV4-3 and TRBJ2-2, with D tentatively TRBD1 (5 bases). Trimming took off 0 bases at V and 3 bases at J, with 11 bases between the two ends. The CDR3 length is 16 residues. Germline values: CDR1 LGHNA, CDR2 YSLEER. CDR3 DNA: TGCGCCAGCAGCCAAGACAGGGTCGGCGACACCGGGGAGCTGTTTTTT. Protein: CASSQDRVGDTGELFF.

V and J are TRBV18 and TRBJ2-7; 7 positions match TRBD1. Germline V CDR1 and CDR2: KGHSH, LQKENI. CDR3 size: 13 residues. The trim removed 4 bases at V and 1 base at J, leaving 1 base unmatched. CDR3 amino acids: CASSQGQSYEQYF. CDR3 coding DNA: TGTGCCAGCTCACAGGGACAGTCCTACGAGCAGTACTTC.

The V and J genes are TRBV30 and TRBJ1-2; 9 bases agree with TRBD1. Trimming at V came to 2 bases and at J to 8 bases, leaving 6 bases not matched to a gene. Germline CDR1 reads GTSNPN; CDR2 reads SVGIG (reference sequence). The CDR3 runs 13 residues. CDR3 residues: CAWSHGTGIGYTF. The CDR3 bases are TGTGCCTGGAGTCACGGGACAGGGATCGGCTACACCTTC.

The V call is TRBV24-1, the J call TRBJ2-5; TRBD1 matches at 7 bases. The CDR3 has 16 residues. The germline V gene has CDR1 KGHDR and CDR2 SFDVKD. V dropped 1 base and J dropped 1; count of bases not matched to a gene: 5. DNA for the CDR3: TGTGCCACCAGTGATTTCCCCCGGGACAGCCAAGAGACCCAGTACTTC. Encoded protein: CATSDFPRDSQETQYF.

V is TRBV4-1 and J is TRBJ1-5, with a possible D match to TRBD1 (5 bases). The germline CDR1 and CDR2 sequences are MGHRA and YSYEKL. This CDR3 is built from 16 residues. Trimming took off 0 bases at V and 4 bases at J, with 13 bases between the two ends. The CDR3 DNA follows: TGCGCCAGCAGCCAAGAGGGCAGGGTGGGAAATCAGCCCCAGCATTTT. This sequence encodes CASSQEGRVGNQPQHF.

The V call is TRBV19, the J call TRBJ1-1; D is unresolved. There are 13 residues in the CDR3. Trimming pared 5 bases from V and 1 base from J, leaving 8 bases between. In germline, CDR1 is LNHDA, CDR2 SQIVND (reference sequence). The CDR3 sequence is CASSVTGNTEAFF. The CDR3 DNA reads TGTGCCAGTAGTGTGACGGGGAACACTGAAGCTTTCTTT.

The V call is TRBV6-5, the J call TRBJ1-3; D might be TRBD1 (5 bases). CDR1 is MNHEY and CDR2 is SVGAGI in the germline V gene. V was shortened by 5 bases and J by 12 bases, with 20 bases between the two germline ends. The CDR3 spans 14 residues. CDR3 amino acids: CASSRRNTDSGIYF. DNA for the CDR3: TGTGCCAGCAGTCGAAGAAACACCGACAGTGGCATATATTTT.

The gene calls are TRBV28 and TRBJ1-5; D may be TRBD1 (6 bases). Trimming took off 3 bases at V and 0 bases at J, with 12 bases between the two ends. This CDR3 is 16 amino acids long. Per the germline V gene, CDR1 is MDHEN and CDR2 is SYDVKM. The CDR3 sequence: CASSLGAADSNQPQHF. DNA of the CDR3: TGTGCCAGCAGTTTGGGGGCTGCTGATAGCAATCAGCCCCAGCATTTT.

The rearrangement uses TRBV9 and TRBJ2-2; D is perhaps TRBD2 (5 bases). Trimming took off 0 bases at V and 6 bases at J, with 9 bases between the two ends. The CDR3 length is 14 residues. CDR1 SGDLS and CDR2 YYNGEE come from the germline V gene. The CDR3 nucleotides are TGTGCCAGCAGCGTAGGGGGAGCGTCCGGGGAGCTGTTTTTT. It encodes CASSVGGASGELFF.

The chain links TRBV27 to TRBJ1-5; D is ambiguous. V dropped 4 bases and J dropped 4 bases, with 8 bases sitting between them. There are 13 residues in the CDR3. Germline V gene lookup returns CDR1 MNHEY and CDR2 SMNVEV (reference sequence). CDR3 in amino acids: CASSSLSNQPQHF. The CDR3 DNA follows: TGTGCCAGCAGTTCCCTCTCTAATCAGCCCCAGCATTTT.

The J gene is TRBJ1-2, the V gene TRBV4-3; D gene uncertain. The CDR3 runs 15 residues. Trimming pared 0 bases from V and 4 bases from J, leaving 12 bases between. CDR1 is LGHNA and CDR2 is YSLEER in the germline V gene. DNA of the CDR3: TGCGCCAGCAGCCAAGATCTACCAGGAGGCTATGGCTACACCTTC. Amino acid sequence: CASSQDLPGGYGYTF.